This T cell receptor beta chain was captured in a study of cytomegalovirus exposure and HLA in healthy donors (dated by TCRdb to the late 2010s). A note on the overall study: An earlier analysis of approximately 600 of the donors reported about 250 Gb of sequence data and some 120 million unique TCR beta sequences from about 180 million T cells. Every repertoire in the discovery cohort had been generated on one and the same sequencing platform. Rather than using new phenotypic data, the later analysis identified candidate immune exposures from TCR beta sequences and from how often those sequences occurred across donors. To decide whether each TCR beta V gene segment behaved as functional or pseudogenic, an earlier analysis of nearly 600 of the donors relied on high-throughput TCR beta sequencing. A separate validation cohort of about 110 different subjects was used in addition to the approximately 610-subject first cohort. A later analysis re-examined previously published TCR beta repertoires from about 670 donors and added high-resolution HLA genotyping to investigate patterns of TCR occurrence. HLA typing included class I and class II loci at four-digit resolution. The study aimed to test whether signatures of past pathogen exposure could be identified by cataloging public T cell receptors. Typing coverage varied by locus: roughly 620-640 donors for A, B, C, DRB1 and DQB1; more than 500 for DQA1; 600 to 610 for DPA1; approximately 490 for DPB1. Across 300 to 400 genotyped donors of the cohort, an average of about 240,000 unique TCR beta nucleotide sequences per donor were sequenced, and roughly a sixth of those sequences were non-productive. Because of strong linkage in the cohort, five DR-DQ haplotypes were treated as single units for association and clustering. Alongside the repertoire data, information on donor age, sex, ethnicity and CMV serostatus was compiled. A later genetic analysis used genome-wide SNP genotypes for about three fifths of the 666 donors, treating that subset as a discovery cohort. Among the approximately 400 genotyped donors, approximately 76% belonged to the genetic ancestry cluster associated with self-reported Caucasian donors. Roughly 300 gigabases of sequencing data and around 90 million unique TCR sequences made up an early release that covered approximately 700 HLA-typed donors. The study used immunosequencing to profile the T cell repertoires of several hundred subjects and linked those repertoires to cytomegalovirus serostatus. To predict cytomegalovirus infection status, the study combined high-throughput TCR immunosequencing, statistical association of individual TCRs with disease status, and machine learning.

Study-wide findings and limitations: In the study, about 150 TCR beta chains were listed as associated with cytomegalovirus. Most TCR sequences were observed very rarely across donors, whereas some public TCRs were present in many individuals. Immune exposure information for the cohort was limited to CMV serostatus. A further reported finding was that TCR beta sequences accurately predicted the HLA-A and HLA-B alleles for most subjects in the first cohort. V-gene and J-gene trimming of TCR beta chains was associated with a missense DCLRE1C variant in a later genetic analysis, and the association was replicated in an independent cohort. Seventeen rarely observed V segments, including chromosome 9 orphons, were excluded from the earlier analysis of a few hundred of the donors because counts were too low. In a later analysis, several top co-occurrence clusters were reported to appear linked to parvovirus B19, influenza, CMV and Epstein-Barr virus. According to a later analysis, TCR association rates differed among HLA loci, with DRB1 alleles showing the most associated TCRs and HLA-C alleles showing the fewest. Because HLA typing was missing for some donors at each locus, association tests included only the typed subset. The classifier was reported to diagnose cytomegalovirus status with high specificity and sensitivity in both the original cohort and the validation cohort. Specific HLA alleles were associated with 15,000 to 20,000 TCR beta sequences at a false discovery rate of 0.05 in a later analysis. The presence/absence analyses assumed that sequencing depth was roughly uniform across donors, and that assumption may not be true. Linkage disequilibrium might explain the correlated functional status among segregating V segments, but an unknown experimental factor could not be excluded. Because the 87-base-pair reads could not distinguish some IMGT-functional V segments, including TRBV6-2 and TRBV6-3, those segments were excluded. In a later analysis, most CMV-associated TCR beta chains were found to appear HLA-restricted, with HLA associations seemingly driven largely by CMV exposure. Strong co-occurrence of HLA alleles, especially DR and DQ, made assigning TCR associations to individual alleles difficult. A few of the identified cytomegalovirus-associated TCR beta chains were confirmed in vitro to be specific for cytomegalovirus antigens. In an earlier analysis of approximately 600 of the donors, most TCR beta V segments were observed in productive rearrangements about 87% or about 30% of the time, broadly matching IMGT annotations. In a later analysis, HLA-associated TCR beta chains were found to be more clonally expanded and to have lower generation probabilities than equally common non-associated chains. A later genetic analysis reported fewer N-insertions in productive TCRs among donors in an Asian-associated ancestry cluster than the approximately 670-donor mean. In this cohort, only TCR beta chains were sequenced, and detectable features were limited by the absence of alpha or paired-chain data. A group of highly shared sequence variants was considered likely to be a technical artifact of the sequencing pipeline. The authors suggested that the approach could potentially be generalized to other disease states and immunological phenotypes.

In total, approximately 610 healthy bone marrow donors made up the cohort. At the time of sampling, all cohort members were nominally healthy, though unrecorded immune exposures were likely present. The donor was CMV seropositive and was included in the group of 270 or so seropositive cohort members. A peripheral blood sample was collected from each donor, and TCR beta sequencing was performed on peripheral blood mononuclear cells. The Qiagen DNeasy Blood Extraction Kit was used to extract genomic DNA from the blood cell samples. The germline V gene sets CDR1 to MGHDK and CDR2 to SYGVNS. V sheds 7 bases and J sheds 4 bases, leaving 11 bases between their ends. The CDR3 sequence holds 12 residues, the cysteine and phenylalanine included. Only CDR3 DNA is held: 36 bases, read in frame from base 1. About this clone: It has no known antigen specificity.

Library prep was done by the immunoSEQ multiplex PCR assay. For the multiplex PCR, a mixture combining 60 forward primers for TCR Vbeta segments and 13 reverse primers for TCR Jbeta segments was used. Amplification of the CDR3 region of rearranged TCR beta genes was performed with a multiplex PCR assay on genomic DNA. Amplified TCR beta libraries were sequenced as 87-base-pair reads on the Illumina HiSeq System. On the authors' methods: A later analysis tallied 75 million to 95 million unique TCR beta chains across the 660 or so repertoires, and around 9.9 million of those chains were shared by two or more donors. Raw reads were error-corrected and collapsed into unique sequences with a nearest-neighbor algorithm that merged closely related sequences to remove PCR and sequencing errors. V, D and J gene segments were assigned by aligning CDR3 sequences to IMGT reference sequences. Each retained sequence needed at least a six-nucleotide match to both a V gene segment and a J gene segment. Rearrangements were classified as productive when the CDR3 lacked stop codons and remained in frame with V and J, and all other rearrangements were classified as non-productive. Following IMGT convention, CDR3 was defined as the stretch from the second conserved V-encoded cysteine to the conserved J-encoded phenylalanine. Sequences without an unambiguous match to a single V gene segment were excluded from the earlier analysis of approximately 560 of the donors. In an earlier analysis of approximately 590 of the donors, a V segment was called functional when productive rearrangements were above 56.7%, and segregating when the standard deviation between donors exceeded 5%. A statistical classification framework was built for diagnosing cytomegalovirus status from the catalog of TCR beta chain sequences. In a later analysis, TCR nucleotide sequences were compared against IMGT/GENE-DB human TR gene sequences so that V and J genes could be assigned. A later analysis assigned CDR3 sequences and most-parsimonious VDJ recombination scenarios with the TCRdist pipeline. A later analysis defined each TCR beta chain by its CDR3 amino acid sequence plus V-gene family, and excluded reads lacking a unique V-gene family. In a later analysis, approximately 640 highly shared, low-generation-probability nucleotide sequences were removed to address suspected cross-contamination and a sequencing artifact. In a later analysis, a clonal expansion index for each public chain was calculated from normalized within-repertoire ranks of inferred template counts. Generation probabilities in a later analysis came from a VDJ recombination model fitted to out-of-frame rearrangements, and those results were checked against IGoR. In a later analysis, hypergeometric tests were used to score TCR-TCR, TCR-HLA and TCR-CMV co-occurrence, with a repertoire-size bias correction applied to TCR pairs. In a later analysis, false discovery rates were estimated by permuting HLA or CMV assignments 20 times. In a later analysis, co-occurring TCRs were grouped using DBSCAN, and TCRdist sequence similarity was added for clustering within HLA-allele-positive subsets. Repertoires with fewer than 30,000 or more than 120,000 public chains, plus five repertoires with anomalous nucleotide sharing, were excluded from co-occurrence clustering. Imported from immuneACCESS, the table was reduced by TCRdb to in-frame sequences with V and J called. These copies leave out some clones; in studies compared against another copy, an unresolved V gene accounts for under half, and the cause of the remainder is not known. D and trimming were read from the DNA, whereas the V and J calls and clone size are those reported in that table. The table for this sample shows around 52,000 clones. Roughly 11% of the sample is in the top ten clones.

Sequencing used PBMCs. The chain is made from TRBV25-1 and TRBJ2-7, with TRBD1 tentatively as D gene (6 bases match). The sequence came from a woman between 50 and 59 years old in good health and CMV-seropositive. The nucleotide sequence reads TGTGCCAGCAAGGGGGAAGGGTACGAGCAGTACTTC. It is translated as CASKGEGYEQYF.